This paragraph reports one TCR beta chain. The data were obtained in a study of CD8+CD57+ T cells in acquired aplastic anemia. Researchers used genomic DNA as the template to profile TCR beta VDJ and CDR3. TCRdb reprocessed the reads via MiXCR and lists one record per CDR3 protein. This sample has about 98,000 distinct CDR3 sequences, with roughly two thirds found just once. The CDR3 extends over 13 amino acids. Germline values: CDR1 LNHNV, CDR2 YYDKDF (reference sequence). V was trimmed by 5 bases and J by 6 bases, leaving 13 bases between them. The sequenced patients had an expansion of CD8+CD57+ cells seen by flow cytometry.

The receptor was derived from a human donor with aplastic anemia. This chain uses TRBV15 with TRBJ1-1; D is ambiguous. Source material: sorted CD4+, CD8+, or CD8+CD57+ T cells (not recorded which) from PBMCs. CDR3 sequence reads: CATSPGSHSEAFF. CDR3 nucleotide sequence: TGTGCCACCAGCCCCGGGTCCCACTCTGAAGCTTTCTTT.